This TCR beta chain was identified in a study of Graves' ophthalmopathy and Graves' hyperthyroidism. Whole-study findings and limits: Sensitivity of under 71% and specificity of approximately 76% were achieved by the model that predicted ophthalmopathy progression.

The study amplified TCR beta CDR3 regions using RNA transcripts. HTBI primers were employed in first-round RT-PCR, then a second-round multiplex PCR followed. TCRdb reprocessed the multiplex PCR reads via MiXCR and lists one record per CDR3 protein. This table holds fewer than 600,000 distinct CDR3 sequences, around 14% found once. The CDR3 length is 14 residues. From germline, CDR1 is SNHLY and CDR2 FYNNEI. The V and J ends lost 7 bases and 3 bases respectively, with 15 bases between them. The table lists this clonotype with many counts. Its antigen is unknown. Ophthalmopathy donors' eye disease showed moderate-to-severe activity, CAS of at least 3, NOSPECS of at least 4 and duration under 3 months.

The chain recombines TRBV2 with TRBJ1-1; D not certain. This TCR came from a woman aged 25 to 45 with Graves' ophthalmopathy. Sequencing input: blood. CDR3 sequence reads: CASTGEWLDTEAFF. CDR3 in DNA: TGTGCCAGCACCGGGGAATGGTTGGACACTGAAGCTTTCTTT.